Presented here are 2 T cell receptor beta chains from one specimen sequenced in a study of CD8 T cells in Susac syndrome. With random hexamers, reverse transcription was performed on about 0.5 to 1 ug of RNA. MiXCR, applied by TCRdb to the immunoSEQ multiplex PCR reads, yields one record per CDR3 protein. Of roughly 89,000 distinct CDR3 sequences in the sample, roughly 96% were seen once. Sequencing was carried out using CD8+ T cells from PBMCs. The receptor source for this set is a human donor with Susac syndrome.

V usage is TRBV20-1 and J usage is TRBJ1-4, with 9 nucleotides matching TRBD1. Germline loops: CDR1 DFQATT, CDR2 SNEGSKA (reference sequence). After removal of 6 bases from V and 8 bases from J, the junction contained 7 bases not matched to a gene. The CDR3 length is 13 residues. The CDR3 DNA sequence: TGCAGTGCAAATGACAGGGGGGAGGAAAAACTGTTTTTT. It specifies CSANDRGEEKLFF.

The gene calls are TRBV15 and TRBJ1-1; D uncertain. With 0 bases removed from V and 8 bases from J, the gap between germline ends came to 10 bases. CDR1 is LNHNV, CDR2 YYDKDF, per germline (reference sequence). The CDR3 covers 13 residues. This chain's CDR3 is CATSRDSGPEAFF. CDR3 DNA sequence: TGTGCCACCAGCAGAGATTCCGGGCCAGAAGCTTTCTTT. The variable domain in full, with the rest retrieved from reference TRBV15 and TRBJ1-1, is DAMVIQNPRYQVTQFGKPVTLSCSQTLNHNVMYWYQQKSSQAPKLLFHYYDKDFNNEADTPDNFQSRRPNTSFCFLDIRSPGLGDTAMYLCATSRDSGPEAFFGQGTRLTVV.